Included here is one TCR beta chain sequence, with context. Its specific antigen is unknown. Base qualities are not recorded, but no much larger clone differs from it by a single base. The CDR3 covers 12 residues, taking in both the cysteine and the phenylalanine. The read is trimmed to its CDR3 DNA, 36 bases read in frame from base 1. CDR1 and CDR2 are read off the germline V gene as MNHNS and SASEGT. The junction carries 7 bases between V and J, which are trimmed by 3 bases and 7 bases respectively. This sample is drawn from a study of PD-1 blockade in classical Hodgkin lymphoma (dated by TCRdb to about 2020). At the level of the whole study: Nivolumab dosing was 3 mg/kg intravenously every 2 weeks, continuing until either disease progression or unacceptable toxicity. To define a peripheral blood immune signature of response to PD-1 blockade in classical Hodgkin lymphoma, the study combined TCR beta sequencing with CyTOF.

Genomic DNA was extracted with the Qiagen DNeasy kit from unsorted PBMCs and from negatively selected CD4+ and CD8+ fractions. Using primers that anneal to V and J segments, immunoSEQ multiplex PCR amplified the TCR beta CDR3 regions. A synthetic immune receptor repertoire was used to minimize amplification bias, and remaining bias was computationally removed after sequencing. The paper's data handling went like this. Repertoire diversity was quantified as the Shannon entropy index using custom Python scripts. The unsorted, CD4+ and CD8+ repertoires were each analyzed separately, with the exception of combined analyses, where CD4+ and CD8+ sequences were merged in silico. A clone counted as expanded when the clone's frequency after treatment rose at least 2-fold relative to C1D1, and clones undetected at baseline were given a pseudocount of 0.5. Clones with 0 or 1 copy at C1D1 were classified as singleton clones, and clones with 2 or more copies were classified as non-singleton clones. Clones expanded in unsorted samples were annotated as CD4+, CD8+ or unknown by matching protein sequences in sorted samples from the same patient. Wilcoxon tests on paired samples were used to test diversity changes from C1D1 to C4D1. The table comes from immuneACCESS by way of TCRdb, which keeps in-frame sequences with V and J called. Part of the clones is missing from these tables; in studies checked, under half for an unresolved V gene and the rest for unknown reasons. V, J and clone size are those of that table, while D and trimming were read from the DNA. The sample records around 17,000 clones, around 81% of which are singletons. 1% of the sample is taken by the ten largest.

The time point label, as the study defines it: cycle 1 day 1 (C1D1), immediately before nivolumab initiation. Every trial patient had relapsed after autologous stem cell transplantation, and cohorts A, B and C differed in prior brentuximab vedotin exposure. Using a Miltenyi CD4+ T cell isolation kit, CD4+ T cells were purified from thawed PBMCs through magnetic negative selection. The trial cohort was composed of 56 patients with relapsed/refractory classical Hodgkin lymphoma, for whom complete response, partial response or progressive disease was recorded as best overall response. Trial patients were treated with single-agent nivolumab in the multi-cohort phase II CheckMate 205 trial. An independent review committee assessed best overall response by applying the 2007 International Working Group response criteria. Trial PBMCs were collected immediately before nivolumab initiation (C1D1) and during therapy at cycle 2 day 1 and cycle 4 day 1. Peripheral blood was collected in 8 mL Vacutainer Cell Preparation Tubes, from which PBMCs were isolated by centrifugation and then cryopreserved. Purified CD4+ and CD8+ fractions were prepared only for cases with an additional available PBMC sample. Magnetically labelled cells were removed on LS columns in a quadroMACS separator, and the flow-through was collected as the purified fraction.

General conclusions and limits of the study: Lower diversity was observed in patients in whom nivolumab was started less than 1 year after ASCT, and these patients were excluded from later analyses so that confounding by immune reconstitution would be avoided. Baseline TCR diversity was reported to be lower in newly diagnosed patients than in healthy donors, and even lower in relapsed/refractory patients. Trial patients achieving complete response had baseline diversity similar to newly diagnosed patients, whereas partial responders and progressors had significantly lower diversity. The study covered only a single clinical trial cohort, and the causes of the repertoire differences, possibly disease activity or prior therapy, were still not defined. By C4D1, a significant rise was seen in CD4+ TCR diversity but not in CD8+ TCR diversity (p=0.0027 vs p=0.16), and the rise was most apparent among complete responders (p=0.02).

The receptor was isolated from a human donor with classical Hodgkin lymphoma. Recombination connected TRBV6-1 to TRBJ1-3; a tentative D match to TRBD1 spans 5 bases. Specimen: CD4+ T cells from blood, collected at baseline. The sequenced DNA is TGTGCCAGCAGTGACTGGGGGAACACCATATATTTT. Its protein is CASSDWGNTIYF.